These T cell receptor beta chains were read from a single sample in a study of blood T cell repertoires in COVID-19. Repertoires were generated with immunoSEQ multiplex PCR, while TCRdb's copy carries only in-frame clones and drops some. The sample consists of 200,000 to 250,000 clones, about nine tenths of them appearing once. The sample was peripheral blood. The receptors originated from a man aged 80 or over with acute or convalescent COVID-19. CDR3s include the opening cysteine and the closing phenylalanine or tryptophan. Fields, in order: CDR3 length, clone size, J gene, D gene, V gene, CDR3 DNA, CDR3 protein. A D gene is named only where the DNA matches it firmly. Clone size is given for some rows only: seen once, a few or many times, or a class if the clone is expanded.

CDR3 length: 14
clone size: -
J gene: TRBJ1-5
D gene: -
V gene: TRBV18
CDR3 DNA: TGTGCCAGCTCACGTGGGGGGAGCAATCAGCCCCAGCATTTT
CDR3 protein: CASSRGGSNQPQHF

CDR3 length: 15
clone size: -
J gene: TRBJ2-7
D gene: -
V gene: TRBV18
CDR3 DNA: TGTGCCAGCTCACCTCCCGGGATCCCGGCTGGCGAGCAGTACTTC
CDR3 protein: CASSPPGIPAGEQYF

CDR3 length: 16
clone size: few
J gene: TRBJ2-7
D gene: TRBD1
V gene: TRBV18
CDR3 DNA: TGTGCCAGCTCACTGCCGGGACAGGGGACCTCCTACGAGCAGTACTTC
CDR3 protein: CASSLPGQGTSYEQYF

CDR3 length: 15
clone size: once
J gene: TRBJ2-1
D gene: -
V gene: TRBV4-1
CDR3 DNA: TGCGCCAGCAGCCAAGCCCCAATGACTCGCAATGAGCAGTTCTTC
CDR3 protein: CASSQAPMTRNEQFF

CDR3 length: 13
clone size: once
J gene: TRBJ1-4
D gene: -
V gene: TRBV18
CDR3 DNA: TGTGCCAGCTCACCCGTAGATAATGAAAAACTGTTTTTT
CDR3 protein: CASSPVDNEKLFF

CDR3 length: 13
clone size: -
J gene: TRBJ2-3
D gene: -
V gene: TRBV6-4
CDR3 DNA: TGTGCCAGCAGTTATGGGGCAACAGATACGCAGTATTTT
CDR3 protein: CASSYGATDTQYF

CDR3 length: 14
clone size: -
J gene: TRBJ2-7
D gene: TRBD1
V gene: TRBV28
CDR3 DNA: TGTGCCAGCAGAGGGACAGGGGGTATCTACGAGCAGTACTTC
CDR3 protein: CASRGTGGIYEQYF

CDR3 length: 11
clone size: -
J gene: TRBJ2-7
D gene: -
V gene: TRBV20-1
CDR3 DNA: TGCAGTGCTCCCGGGAGATACGAGCAGTACTTC
CDR3 protein: CSAPGRYEQYF

CDR3 length: 15
clone size: -
J gene: TRBJ2-7
D gene: TRBD1
V gene: TRBV9
CDR3 DNA: TGTGCCAGCAGCCCTCTCGGGACAGGGAATTATGAGCAGTACTTC
CDR3 protein: CASSPLGTGNYEQYF

CDR3 length: 14
clone size: -
J gene: TRBJ2-5
D gene: -
V gene: TRBV2
CDR3 DNA: TGTGCCAGCAAGTTCTTTCGGACAGCAGAGACCCAGTACTTC
CDR3 protein: CASKFFRTAETQYF

CDR3 length: 13
clone size: -
J gene: TRBJ2-7
D gene: -
V gene: TRBV19
CDR3 DNA: TGTGCCAGTAGTCCTTTTCAGGGGCTCGAGCAGTACTTC
CDR3 protein: CASSPFQGLEQYF

CDR3 length: 14
clone size: few
J gene: TRBJ1-3
D gene: TRBD1
V gene: TRBV3-1/TRBV3-2
CDR3 DNA: TGTGCCAGCAGCCAGACAGGGTTTGGAAACACCATATATTTT
CDR3 protein: CASSQTGFGNTIYF

CDR3 length: 15
clone size: -
J gene: TRBJ2-1
D gene: TRBD2
V gene: TRBV28
CDR3 DNA: TGTGCCAGCAGCTACGGACTAGCTGGGAGAGATGAGCAGTTCTTC
CDR3 protein: CASSYGLAGRDEQFF

CDR3 length: 11
clone size: -
J gene: TRBJ2-7
D gene: -
V gene: TRBV2
CDR3 DNA: TGTGCCAGCAGTGCGAGTTTCGAGCAGTACTTC
CDR3 protein: CASSASFEQYF

CDR3 length: 14
clone size: -
J gene: TRBJ1-1
D gene: -
V gene: TRBV29-1
CDR3 DNA: TGCAGCGTTGAACCGCCCGACAGAAACACTGAAGCTTTCTTT
CDR3 protein: CSVEPPDRNTEAFF

CDR3 length: 16
clone size: -
J gene: TRBJ2-2
D gene: -
V gene: TRBV3-1/TRBV3-2
CDR3 DNA: TGTGCCAGCAGCCAAGAGAAGACTAGTAACACCGGGGAGCTGTTTTTT
CDR3 protein: CASSQEKTSNTGELFF

CDR3 length: 19
clone size: -
J gene: TRBJ2-2
D gene: TRBD1
V gene: TRBV4-3
CDR3 DNA: TGCGCCAGCAGCCAAGGACTTCCGGGACAGGGGGATTGGCCCGGGGAGCTGTTTTTT
CDR3 protein: CASSQGLPGQGDWPGELFF

CDR3 length: 17
clone size: -
J gene: TRBJ2-6
D gene: TRBD1
V gene: TRBV7-9
CDR3 DNA: TGTGCCAGCAGACCTCGGGACAGGAGCTCTGGGGCCAACGTCCTGACTTTC
CDR3 protein: CASRPRDRSSGANVLTF

CDR3 length: 13
clone size: -
J gene: TRBJ1-1
D gene: -
V gene: TRBV29-1
CDR3 DNA: TGCAGCGCCGAAGTTTTCGGGAGCACTGAAGCTTTCTTT
CDR3 protein: CSAEVFGSTEAFF

CDR3 length: 15
clone size: -
J gene: TRBJ2-1
D gene: TRBD2
V gene: TRBV18
CDR3 DNA: TGTGCCAGCTCTGAACTAGCGGGAGGTGGCAATGAGCAGTTCTTC
CDR3 protein: CASSELAGGGNEQFF

CDR3 length: 16
clone size: -
J gene: TRBJ2-7
D gene: -
V gene: TRBV5-4
CDR3 DNA: TGTGCCAGCAGCTTCTCCCTCTCTCCAGGGGAAGGTTGGCAGTACTTC
CDR3 protein: CASSFSLSPGEGWQYF

CDR3 length: 12
clone size: once
J gene: TRBJ2-7
D gene: -
V gene: TRBV19
CDR3 DNA: TGTGCCAGTAGTGAGCGGGCCTACGAGCAGTACTTC
CDR3 protein: CASSERAYEQYF

CDR3 length: 16
clone size: few
J gene: TRBJ2-5
D gene: -
V gene: TRBV19
CDR3 DNA: TGTGCCAGTAGTTTAACACCGAGGAGCCTCCAAGAGACCCAGTACTTC
CDR3 protein: CASSLTPRSLQETQYF

CDR3 length: 13
clone size: once
J gene: TRBJ1-3
D gene: -
V gene: TRBV30
CDR3 DNA: TGTGCCTCCTCAGGGCAGTCTGGAAACACCATATATTTT
CDR3 protein: CASSGQSGNTIYF

CDR3 length: 15
clone size: -
J gene: TRBJ1-2
D gene: -
V gene: TRBV19
CDR3 DNA: TGTGCCAGTAGTATAGGAAGGGGCATGGACTATGGCTACACCTTC
CDR3 protein: CASSIGRGMDYGYTF

CDR3 length: 17
clone size: once
J gene: TRBJ2-3
D gene: TRBD2
V gene: TRBV24-1
CDR3 DNA: TGTGCCACCAGTGAATCCGCGGCTAGCGGGAGTACAGATACGCAGTATTTT
CDR3 protein: CATSESAASGSTDTQYF

CDR3 length: 15
clone size: few
J gene: TRBJ1-5
D gene: TRBD1
V gene: TRBV10-3
CDR3 DNA: TGTGCCATCAGTCAGGGACAGGGCGTAGCTCAGCCCCAGCATTTT
CDR3 protein: CAISQGQGVAQPQHF

CDR3 length: 14
clone size: -
J gene: TRBJ2-5
D gene: -
V gene: TRBV19
CDR3 DNA: TGTGCCAGTAGTGATCCGGGACATTCCTGGACCCAGTACTTC
CDR3 protein: CASSDPGHSWTQYF

CDR3 length: 14
clone size: -
J gene: TRBJ1-1
D gene: -
V gene: TRBV11-3
CDR3 DNA: TGTGCCAGCAGCCCTAACGGGGGGAACACTGAAGCTTTCTTT
CDR3 protein: CASSPNGGNTEAFF

CDR3 length: 15
clone size: -
J gene: TRBJ2-4
D gene: -
V gene: TRBV28
CDR3 DNA: TGTGCCAGCACCCCAACTATCCTTGGCAAAAACATTCAGTACTTC
CDR3 protein: CASTPTILGKNIQYF

CDR3 length: 15
clone size: -
J gene: TRBJ2-3
D gene: TRBD2
V gene: TRBV5-6
CDR3 DNA: TGTGCCAGCAGCTTTGCTAGCGGGAACACAGATACGCAGTATTTT
CDR3 protein: CASSFASGNTDTQYF

CDR3 length: 13
clone size: -
J gene: TRBJ2-4
D gene: -
V gene: TRBV13
CDR3 DNA: TGTGCCAGCAGTTCCAGGACCAAAAACATTCAGTACTTC
CDR3 protein: CASSSRTKNIQYF

CDR3 length: 17
clone size: -
J gene: TRBJ2-5
D gene: -
V gene: TRBV12-1
CDR3 DNA: TGTGCCAGCAGCTCAGGGGGACTAGCGGGAGCAAAAGCGACCCAGTACTTC
CDR3 protein: CASSSGGLAGAKATQYF

CDR3 length: 13
clone size: -
J gene: TRBJ1-5
D gene: -
V gene: TRBV3-1/TRBV3-2
CDR3 DNA: TGTGCCAGCAGCCCCCGTCCCAATCAGCCCCAGCATTTT
CDR3 protein: CASSPRPNQPQHF

CDR3 length: 16
clone size: -
J gene: TRBJ2-6
D gene: -
V gene: TRBV27
CDR3 DNA: TGTGCCAGCAGTCCGTCACAGGTCTCTGGGGCCAACGTCCTGACTTTC
CDR3 protein: CASSPSQVSGANVLTF

CDR3 length: 12
clone size: -
J gene: TRBJ1-2
D gene: TRBD1
V gene: TRBV28
CDR3 DNA: TGTGCCAGCAGTATCCTACAGGGGGCTAGTACCTTC
CDR3 protein: CASSILQGASTF

CDR3 length: 15
clone size: few
J gene: TRBJ1-4
D gene: TRBD1
V gene: TRBV6-6
CDR3 DNA: TGTGCCAGCAACAGGGGGGACCCTGGCAATGAAAAACTGTTTTTT
CDR3 protein: CASNRGDPGNEKLFF

CDR3 length: 15
clone size: -
J gene: TRBJ2-5
D gene: TRBD2
V gene: TRBV5-1
CDR3 DNA: TGCGCCAGCATTCTGGCGGGAGGGCCCTCGGAGACCCAGTACTTC
CDR3 protein: CASILAGGPSETQYF

CDR3 length: 15
clone size: -
J gene: TRBJ2-5
D gene: -
V gene: TRBV5-1
CDR3 DNA: TGCGCCAGCAGCTTGTCGGGTCTCGGGGAAGAGACCCAGTACTTC
CDR3 protein: CASSLSGLGEETQYF

CDR3 length: 16
clone size: -
J gene: TRBJ2-5
D gene: TRBD2
V gene: TRBV6-5
CDR3 DNA: TGTGCCAGCAGTTACTCACTAGCGGGAGGTAGAGAGACCCAGTACTTC
CDR3 protein: CASSYSLAGGRETQYF

CDR3 length: 20
clone size: few
J gene: TRBJ1-2
D gene: TRBD1
V gene: TRBV3-1/TRBV3-2
CDR3 DNA: TGTGCCAGCAGCCAAGGTCGGTTTTCATCTAGACAGGGTGATAACTATGGCTACACCTTC
CDR3 protein: CASSQGRFSSRQGDNYGYTF